This entry lists 11 T cell receptor beta chains sequenced from one sample in a study of shared clonotypes between healthy human individuals. Profiled with immunoSEQ multiplex PCR; TCRdb holds only in-frame clones, not every one. The repertoire holds approximately 1,500,000 clones, with under 99% as singletons. The sequencing sample was made of naive CD4+ T cells sorted from blood. As to subset: CD45RA+ positively selected. The source of these receptors is a man under 40 in good health.

This clone has a single count. The gene calls are TRBV6-6 and TRBJ2-2; possibly TRBD1 or TRBD2 for D (5 bases each). This CDR3 has 16 amino acids. Looked up from germline, CDR1 is MNHNY and CDR2 is SVGAGI (reference sequence). Trimming took 6 bases from V and 4 from J, leaving 18 bases between them. The CDR3 here is CASSSPGDGLTGELFF. The CDR3 region has the DNA TGTGCCAGCAGCTCCCCTGGGGACGGACTCACCGGGGAGCTGTTTTTT.

The chain carries TRBV29-1 and TRBJ2-1; 12 bases fit TRBD2. CDR3 length: 15 amino acids. The V gene's germline CDR1 is SQVTM and CDR2 ANQGSEA. V dropped 6 bases and J dropped 4; count of bases not matched to a gene: 7. CDR3 DNA: TGCAGCGTGCGGCCGGGACTAGCGGGTTACAATGAGCAGTTCTTC. Amino acid sequence: CSVRPGLAGYNEQFF.

In its sample, this clone was seen once. This chain uses TRBV28 with TRBJ2-6; no clear D gene. Per the germline V gene, CDR1 is MDHEN and CDR2 is SYDVKM. Trimming removed 3 bases at V and 0 bases at J, with 3 bases between. The length of the CDR3 is 14 residues. The CDR3 coding sequence is TGTGCCAGCAGTTTCTACTCTGGGGCCAACGTCCTGACTTTC. It yields the protein CASSFYSGANVLTF.

V and J are TRBV10-3 and TRBJ2-3; TRBD2 matches 9 bases. Looked up from germline, CDR1 is ENHRY and CDR2 is SYGVKD. Germline trimming cut 2 bases from V and 2 bases from J; bases unmatched to any gene: 8. The CDR3 consists of 17 residues. This CDR3 is CAISEHQAGGNTDTQYF. As DNA, the CDR3 is TGTGCCATCAGTGAGCACCAAGCGGGAGGTAACACAGATACGCAGTATTTT.

The gene calls are TRBV7-8 and TRBJ2-7, with a possible D match to TRBD1 (5 bases). The CDR3 sequence is 14 residues long. Germline-derived CDR1 and CDR2 are SGHVS and FQNEAQ. V gave up 2 bases and J gave up 3 bases, with 11 bases separating them. The CDR3 is CASSLLPGLYEQYF. The CDR3 nucleotides are TGTGCCAGCAGCTTACTTCCAGGGCTCTACGAGCAGTACTTC.

The rearrangement joins TRBV19 to TRBJ2-7; 9 bases agree with TRBD2. Trimming took 7 bases from V and 3 from J; bases not matched to a gene: 4. Per germline, CDR1 LNHDA and CDR2 SQIVND (reference sequence). The CDR3 runs 13 residues. CDR3 sequence: CASTREGLYEQYF. In DNA form, the CDR3 reads TGTGCCAGTACGCGGGAGGGCCTCTACGAGCAGTACTTC.

This chain connects TRBV19 to TRBJ1-5, with 9 bases aligning to TRBD1. Germline V gives CDR1 LNHDA, CDR2 SQIVND (reference sequence). The CDR3 is 18 residues long. The junction had 19 bases not matched to a gene; V was cut back by 7 bases and J by 6 bases. Here the CDR3 reads CASTQPDKGQGQVQPQHF. The CDR3 nucleotides are TGTGCCAGTACTCAACCAGACAAGGGACAGGGACAAGTTCAGCCCCAGCATTTT.

The chain uses TRBV18 and TRBJ2-7; no reliable D call. The CDR3 extends over 16 amino acids. Germline V lookup: CDR1 KGHSH, CDR2 LQKENI. V was pared by 6 bases and J by 5 bases, with 23 bases between. CDR3 sequence reads: CASSLTRSYGTDEQYF. CDR3 DNA: TGTGCCAGCTCCCTTACCAGGTCTTACGGTACGGACGAGCAGTACTTC. The variable domain in full, with the rest retrieved from reference TRBV18 and TRBJ2-7, is NAGVMQNPRHLVRRRGQEARLRCSPMKGHSHVYWYRQLPEEGLKFMVYLQKENIIDESGMPKERFSAEFPKEGPSILRIQQVVRGDSAAYFCASSLTRSYGTDEQYFGPGTRLTVT.

This rearrangement joins TRBV2 to TRBJ1-2; tentative D call: TRBD1 (6 bases). V lost 8 bases and J 8 bases, leaving 21 bases between the germline ends. From germline, CDR1 is SNHLY and CDR2 FYNNEI. CDR3 size: 14 residues. In DNA form, the CDR3 reads TGTGCCAGCTCCCAACCGGGGGGGGCGGGCGGCTACACCTTC. Its protein product is CASSQPGGAGGYTF.

The chain uses TRBV5-6 and TRBJ1-2; D remains unclear. The CDR3 extends over 13 amino acids. Germline-derived CDR1 and CDR2 are SGHDT and YYEEEE. V lost 0 bases and J 4 bases, leaving 7 bases between the germline ends. CDR3 sequence (DNA): TGTGCCAGCAGCTTGGGGACGGGCTATGGCTACACCTTC. Translated: CASSLGTGYGYTF. The full variable domain, rest sourced from reference TRBV5-6 and TRBJ1-2, is DAGVTQSPTHLIKTRGQQVTLRCSPKSGHDTVSWYQQALGQGPQFIFQYYEEEERQRGNFPDRFSGHQFPNYSSELNVNALLLGDSALYLCASSLGTGYGYTFGSGTRLTVV.

Remarks on this clone: Distinct nucleotide sequences in the sample also encode this CDR3. The rearrangement uses TRBV7-9 and TRBJ2-1; D is uncertain. Germline V CDR1 and CDR2: SEHNR, FQNEAQ (reference sequence). The ends were cut back, 0 bases at V and 3 bases at J, with 6 bases in the middle. The CDR3 is 14 residues long. CDR3 coding DNA: TGTGCCAGCAGCTTAGCGGGTGGCTACAATGAGCAGTTCTTC. Translation: CASSLAGGYNEQFF.